This T cell receptor (beta chain) is drawn from a study of cytomegalovirus exposure and HLA in healthy donors. Study-level information: Later analysis reported that the 130 or so validation repertoires shared the platform of the roughly 700 first-cohort repertoires.

CDR3 size: 14 residues. The V gene lost 2 bases and the J gene lost 4 bases, with 9 bases spanning the gap. Germline values: CDR1 SGHVS, CDR2 FQNEAQ. Details on this clone: Its antigen is unidentified.

The study's findings and limits: Whilst most TCR sequences proved rare, a subset of public TCRs occurred across many donors. With high specificity and sensitivity, the classifier reportedly diagnosed cytomegalovirus status.

The approximately 120-subject validation cohort, separate from the roughly 700-subject first cohort, included the donors. Only in-frame clones appear in the TCRdb table, and some are missing; sequencing was by immunoSEQ multiplex PCR. The sample consists of some 170,000 clones, 80% to 85% of them appearing once. The rearrangement joins TRBV7-8 to TRBJ1-5; the D gene is possibly TRBD1 (6 bases). Sequences were obtained from PBMCs. The clonotype originates from a man aged 25-45 years in good health and CMV-seropositive. CDR3 residues: CASSLRQVNQPQHF. The CDR3 DNA reads TGTGCCAGCAGCTTACGACAGGTGAATCAGCCCCAGCATTTT.